These 11 T cell receptor beta chains were sequenced from one sample in a study of T cell repertoires and Cas9 in healthy adults. Repertoires were generated with immunoSEQ multiplex PCR, while TCRdb's copy carries only in-frame clones and drops some. The data show tens of thousands of clones, 91% seen once. Sequenced input: CD4+ effector T cells (CD127+, CD25-, CD137-, CD154-) from PBMCs; culture status not recorded. The source is a human donor in good health.

The chain combines TRBV19 with TRBJ1-4; TRBD1 agrees at 11 bases. Trimming took 5 bases from V and 8 from J; bases not matched to a gene: 10. The V gene's germline CDR1 is LNHDA and CDR2 SQIVND (reference sequence). The CDR3 loop spans 16 amino acids. The CDR3 DNA reads as TGTGCCAGTAGTGATCCCTCCGGGACAGGGGGAGAAAAACTGTTTTTT. This encodes CASSDPSGTGGEKLFF. Looking up the rest from reference TRBV19 and TRBJ1-4 gives the full variable domain: DGGITQSPKYLFRKEGQNVTLSCEQNLNHDAMYWYRQDPGQGLRLIYYSQIVNDFQKGDIAEGYSVSREKKESFPLTVTSAQKNPTAFYLCASSDPSGTGGEKLFFGSGTQLSVL.

This sequence joins TRBV10-3 and TRBJ1-1; possible D gene TRBD1, 6 bases. The CDR3 loop spans 15 amino acids. V was cut by 3 bases and J by 5 bases, with 16 bases left in between. Germline V gene sequence: CDR1 ENHRY, CDR2 SYGVKD. In DNA, the CDR3 is TGTGCCATCAGTGATGAGCCAGGGGTTGGGACTGAAGCTTTCTTT. Its protein product is CAISDEPGVGTEAFF.

This clone was found a few times. V and J are TRBV7-9 and TRBJ1-1, with D tentatively TRBD1 (6 bases). Germline lookup yields CDR1 SEHNR and CDR2 FQNEAQ (reference sequence). The CDR3 is 13 amino acids. V was cut by 8 bases and J by 3 bases, with 13 bases left in between. The CDR3 reads CASFRGRDTEAFF. CDR3 coding DNA: TGTGCCAGCTTTAGGGGGAGGGACACTGAAGCTTTCTTT.

V usage is TRBV5-4 and J usage is TRBJ1-4, with D possibly TRBD1 on 5 matching bases. Germline V gene sequence: CDR1 SGHNT, CDR2 YYREEE (reference sequence). Trimming left V 2 bases short and J 0 bases short, with 11 bases between. CDR3 size: 16 residues. Here the CDR3 DNA reads TGTGCCAGCAGCTTCGGGGGGGTTGCAACTAATGAAAAACTGTTTTTT. Protein sequence: CASSFGGVATNEKLFF. Filled out from reference TRBV5-4 and TRBJ1-4, the complete variable domain reads ETGVTQSPTHLIKTRGQQVTLRCSSQSGHNTVSWYQQALGQGPQFIFQYYREEENGRGNFPPRFSGLQFPNYSSELNVNALELDDSALYLCASSFGGVATNEKLFFGSGTQLSVL.

The chain is built from TRBV6-1 and TRBJ2-2; D ambiguous. Germline CDR1 is MNHNS and CDR2 is SASEGT. V lost 1 base and J 3 bases, leaving 6 bases between the germline ends. The CDR3 totals 14 residues. The chain's CDR3 is CASSEVRDTGELFF. The CDR3 DNA reads TGTGCCAGCAGTGAAGTAAGGGACACCGGGGAGCTGTTTTTT.

This rearrangement joins TRBV5-4 to TRBJ1-3; D remains ambiguous. Germline CDR1 and CDR2: SGHNT and YYREEE (reference sequence). Trimming removed 1 base at V and 4 bases at J, with 9 bases between. This CDR3 is 14 amino acids long. CDR3 sequence: CASSLSQTGNTIYF. CDR3 nucleotides: TGTGCCAGCAGCTTGAGTCAGACGGGAAACACCATATATTTT.

The V and J genes are TRBV4-1 and TRBJ1-3; D ambiguous. CDR3 length equals 14 residues. The V gene lost 2 bases and the J gene lost 6 bases, with 11 bases spanning the gap. The germline V gene encodes CDR1 MGHRA and CDR2 YSYEKL. The CDR3 DNA sequence: TGCGCCAGCAGCCAACCGACTCGCTCAAACACCATATATTTT. This translates into CASSQPTRSNTIYF.

The V gene is TRBV11-3, the J gene TRBJ1-1; the match to TRBD1 covers 11 bases. V lost 3 bases, J lost 3 bases, and 3 bases stayed unmatched. From germline, CDR1 is SGHNT and CDR2 YENEEA. The CDR3 runs 15 residues. The CDR3 coding sequence is TGTGCCAGCAGCTTGGGGGACAGGGGGGACACTGAAGCTTTCTTT. It specifies CASSLGDRGDTEAFF.

The J gene is TRBJ1-2, the V gene TRBV19; D call uncertain. The CDR3 contains 14 residues. Trimming pared 8 bases from V and 4 bases from J, leaving 17 bases between. Germline-derived CDR1 and CDR2 are LNHDA and SQIVND (reference sequence). The CDR3 bases are TGTGCCAGTCAGGACGTCCCGTTCGGCTATGGCTACACCTTC. It encodes CASQDVPFGYGYTF.

The chain combines TRBV28 with TRBJ1-1; D not resolved. CDR3 size: 14 residues. V lost 6 bases, J lost 1 base, and 12 bases lay in between. Germline lookup yields CDR1 MDHEN and CDR2 SYDVKM. In nucleotides, the CDR3 is TGTGCCAGCAGAAGCCGAGGTGGGAACACTGAAGCTTTCTTT. Translation gives CASRSRGGNTEAFF.

The chain employs TRBV5-4 and TRBJ2-2, with D perhaps matching TRBD2 (5 bases). This CDR3 contains 15 residues. V was cut by 1 base and J by 1 base, with 8 bases left in between. Per germline, CDR1 SGHNT and CDR2 YYREEE (reference sequence). This chain's CDR3 is CASSLTAENTGELFF. The CDR3 DNA reads TGTGCCAGCAGCTTGACAGCGGAGAACACCGGGGAGCTGTTTTTT.